Following are 17 T cell receptor beta chains from one sample sequenced in a study of blood T cell repertoires in COVID-19. The protocol was immunoSEQ multiplex PCR, while the TCRdb copy is restricted to in-frame clones and leaves out a portion. The sample yields roughly 63,000 clones, 89% seen once. Sequencing input: peripheral blood. All receptors come from a man aged 45 to 65 with active COVID-19.

V is TRBV6-5 and J is TRBJ1-1; D uncertain. With 8 bases removed from V and 1 base from J, the gap between germline ends came to 17 bases. In germline, CDR1 is MNHEY, CDR2 SVGAGI. CDR3 length: 15 amino acids. The chain's CDR3 is CASLRDYRGNTEAFF. DNA of the CDR3: TGTGCCAGCCTGAGAGATTATCGCGGGAACACTGAAGCTTTCTTT.

This chain uses TRBV13 with TRBJ2-1, with 7 bases matching TRBD1. V was clipped by 1 base and J by 1 base; unmatched bases: 1. The CDR3 is 15 amino acids. Germline CDR1 is PRHDT and CDR2 is FYEKMQ (reference sequence). The CDR3 coding sequence is TGTGCCAGCAGCTTAGTACAGGGGTCCTACAATGAGCAGTTCTTC. This encodes CASSLVQGSYNEQFF.

The gene calls are TRBV9 and TRBJ1-2; D is unresolved. Germline V gives CDR1 SGDLS, CDR2 YYNGEE. Trimming shortened V by 0 bases and J by 4 bases, and 10 bases separated the two germline ends. This CDR3 contains 14 residues. The CDR3 sequence: CASSVELTGYGYTF. The CDR3 DNA sequence: TGTGCCAGCAGCGTAGAACTTACGGGCTATGGCTACACCTTC.

The chain links TRBV7-6 to TRBJ2-7; 9 bases map to TRBD1. V lost 5 bases and J lost 0; bases outside the gene matches: 5. Germline V lookup: CDR1 SGHVS, CDR2 FNYEAQ. The CDR3 loop spans 15 amino acids. CDR3 region: CASSAGTGTSYEQYF. In nucleotides, the CDR3 is TGTGCCAGCAGCGCTGGGACAGGGACCTCCTACGAGCAGTACTTC. Combining the CDR3 with reference TRBV7-6 and TRBJ2-7 gives the whole variable domain GAGVSQSPRYKVTKRGQDVALRCDPISGHVSLYWYRQALGQGPEFLTYFNYEAQQDKSGLPNDRFSAERPEGSISTLTIQRTEQRDSAMYRCASSAGTGTSYEQYFGPGTRLTVT.

This clone was seen just once. V usage is TRBV6-6 and J usage is TRBJ1-1, with 7 nucleotides matching TRBD1. The CDR3 is 13 amino acids. Per the germline V gene, CDR1 is MNHNY and CDR2 is SVGAGI (reference sequence). V dropped 5 bases and J dropped 5; count of bases not matched to a gene: 5. The CDR3 spells CASSETGSTEAFF. As DNA, the CDR3 is TGTGCCAGCAGTGAGACAGGGTCGACTGAAGCTTTCTTT.

This chain links TRBV27 with TRBJ2-3, with 9 bases lining up with TRBD2. V was pared by 0 bases and J by 2 bases, with 9 bases of the junction left unmatched. Germline lookup yields CDR1 MNHEY and CDR2 SMNVEV (reference sequence). The CDR3 contains 18 residues. In DNA form, the CDR3 reads TGTGCCAGCAGTTTATCCCCCCCGCGGGGGGGCCACACAGATACGCAGTATTTT. It encodes CASSLSPPRGGHTDTQYF.

This rearrangement joins TRBV6-5 to TRBJ2-7; 7 nucleotides line up with TRBD2. The CDR3 sequence is 16 residues long. Germline V gene data show CDR1 as MNHEY and CDR2 as SVGAGI. The ends lost 2 bases at V and 5 bases at J; junction bases unmatched: 12. CDR3 in DNA: TGTGCCAGCAGTTACCTCCGGACTAGTTCCCCTCACGAGCAGTACTTC. Translating gives CASSYLRTSSPHEQYF.

CDR3 sequence reads: CASSLGSGGLAYNEQFF. CDR3 DNA sequence: TGCGCCAGCAGCTTAGGGAGCGGGGGCCTCGCCTACAATGAGCAGTTCTTC. The chain is built from TRBV5-1 and TRBJ2-1; TRBD2 matches 8 bases. With V trimmed by 2 bases and J by 2 bases, 9 bases remained unmatched. The germline V gene encodes CDR1 SGHRS and CDR2 YFSETQ. This CDR3 spans 17 amino acids.

V gene TRBV6-2 or TRBV6-3 combines with J gene TRBJ2-1, with 11 bases matching TRBD2. The trim removed 0 bases at V and 0 bases at J, leaving 10 bases unmatched. Per the germline V gene, CDR1 is MNHEY and CDR2 is SVGEGT. CDR3 length: 20 residues. CDR3: CASSYSPSGGPSNSYNEQFF. The CDR3 nucleotides are TGTGCCAGCAGTTACTCTCCTAGCGGGGGGCCATCCAACTCCTACAATGAGCAGTTCTTC.

V usage is TRBV7-9 and J usage is TRBJ2-1; 9 bases fit TRBD1. V lost 5 bases, J lost 3 bases, and 5 bases stayed unmatched. The CDR3 consists of 15 residues. Germline V gene lookup returns CDR1 SEHNR and CDR2 FQNEAQ (reference sequence). The CDR3 sequence: CASSPGTGNYNEQFF. CDR3 bases: TGTGCCAGCAGCCCCGGGACAGGGAACTACAATGAGCAGTTCTTC.

The V and J genes are TRBV20-1 and TRBJ1-5; 8 bases fit TRBD1. CDR3 length equals 15 residues. The trim removed 3 bases at V and 9 bases at J, leaving 13 bases unmatched. Germline V gene sequence: CDR1 DFQATT, CDR2 SNEGSKA (reference sequence). The CDR3 DNA follows: TGCAGTGCTAGTTTTCGGGACAGGCCTGGCTGGCCCCAGCATTTT. Its protein is CSASFRDRPGWPQHF.

This chain uses TRBV6-5 with TRBJ1-1; TRBD1 matches at 9 bases. Germline CDR1 and CDR2: MNHEY and SVGAGI. The CDR3 has 15 amino acids. V gave up 7 bases and J gave up 5 bases; unmatched junction bases: 11. The CDR3 bases are TGTGCCAGCAACCCGGACAGGGGACGGGGAACTGAAGCTTTCTTT. It is translated as CASNPDRGRGTEAFF.

This chain links TRBV19 with TRBJ2-3; 9 bases map to TRBD2. The germline CDR1 and CDR2 sequences are LNHDA and SQIVND (reference sequence). The CDR3 runs 14 residues. The trim removed 10 bases at V and 5 bases at J, leaving 10 bases unmatched. The CDR3 nucleotides read TGTGCCACCGGCGGCGGGGGGGCGGGAGATACGCAGTATTTT. It encodes CATGGGGAGDTQYF.

The J gene is TRBJ2-1, the V gene TRBV6-5; 12 bases match TRBD2. CDR3 size: 13 residues. In germline, CDR1 is MNHEY, CDR2 SVGAGI. The V gene end was trimmed by 10 bases and the J gene end by 4 bases; junction bases not matched to a gene: 2. Here the CDR3 DNA reads TGTGCCATCGGGACTAGCGGGTACAATGAGCAGTTCTTC. Translation gives CAIGTSGYNEQFF.

The chain recombines TRBV12-5 with TRBJ2-1; TRBD2 matches at 13 bases. This CDR3 spans 16 amino acids. Germline lookup yields CDR1 LGHNT and CDR2 FRNRAP. V was clipped by 6 bases and J by 7 bases; unmatched bases: 9. The CDR3 loop is CASGKGLAGVWNEQFF. For the CDR3, the DNA is TGTGCTAGTGGAAAAGGACTAGCGGGGGTCTGGAATGAGCAGTTCTTC.

The CDR3 DNA follows: TGTGCCAGCTCTTTAGGGGACACTGAAGCTTTCTTT. It translates to CASSLGDTEAFF. V is TRBV6-5 and J is TRBJ1-1, with a weak D call TRBD1 (5 bases). This CDR3 spans 12 amino acids. CDR1 is MNHEY and CDR2 is SVGAGI in the germline V gene. V was shortened by 8 bases and J by 3 bases, with 10 bases between the two germline ends.

The chain combines TRBV18 with TRBJ2-5; D remains ambiguous. This CDR3 spans 11 amino acids. Looked up from germline, CDR1 is KGHSH and CDR2 is LQKENI. V shed 6 bases and J shed 2 bases, with 4 bases lying between them. The CDR3 protein is CASSVQETQYF. The CDR3 bases are TGTGCCAGCTCCGTACAAGAGACCCAGTACTTC.